This is a list of T cell receptor beta chains from one sample in a study of early T cells in non-severe SARS-CoV-2 infection. MiXCR, run by TCRdb on the 5' RACE reads, gives a single entry per CDR3 protein. The data show 50,000 or so distinct CDR3 sequences, around 6% seen once. The specimen was whole blood. Receptors were obtained from an adult who was a healthcare worker with PCR-confirmed SARS-CoV-2 infection or an uninfected control (not recorded which). CDR3s include the opening cysteine and the closing phenylalanine or tryptophan. A D gene is named only where the DNA matches it firmly. Clone size is not always given. Where it is, it says once, few, many or a class for expanded clones.

v_gene	abundance	d_gene	j_gene	CDR3aa	CDR3nt
TRBV20-1	few	TRBD2	TRBJ2-3	CSAPELATSTDTQYF	TGCAGTGCTCCAGAACTAGCGACTAGCACAGATACGCAGTATTTT
TRBV7-2	many	NA	TRBJ2-7	CASSLDFSEYEQYF	TGTGCCAGCAGCTTAGATTTTAGCGAGTACGAGCAGTACTTC
TRBV7-7	few	TRBD1	TRBJ2-5	CASSLAGGQGRSQETQYF	TGTGCCAGCAGCTTAGCCGGTGGACAGGGGCGATCCCAAGAGACCCAGTACTTC
TRBV5-1	many	TRBD1	TRBJ2-7	CASSLEGTGFQGEQYF	TGCGCCAGCAGCTTGGAGGGGACAGGGTTTCAGGGCGAGCAGTACTTC
TRBV11-2	many	NA	TRBJ1-3	CASTTGNSGNTIYF	TGTGCCAGCACAACAGGAAACTCTGGAAACACCATATATTTT
TRBV19	few	NA	TRBJ1-1	CASSPSKMSTEAFF	TGTGCCAGTAGTCCCTCCAAGATGAGCACTGAAGCTTTCTTT
TRBV29-1	many	NA	TRBJ2-1	CSVGASQGGEQFF	TGCAGCGTCGGGGCTAGTCAGGGCGGGGAGCAGTTCTTC
TRBV6-1	many	TRBD1	TRBJ2-6	CASSGSRRDRFFGANVLTF	TGTGCCAGCAGTGGCTCCCGACGGGACAGATTTTTTGGGGCCAACGTCCTGACTTTC
TRBV7-9	many	NA	TRBJ1-1	CASSRDTEAFF	TGTGCCAGCAGCCGGGACACTGAAGCTTTCTTT
TRBV28	many	TRBD1	TRBJ1-6	CASSSFSGQVNNSPLHF	TGTGCCAGCAGCTCGTTTTCCGGACAGGTGAATAATTCACCCCTCCACTTT
TRBV18	many	NA	TRBJ2-2	CASSPPLPHTGELFF	TGTGCCAGCTCACCACCCTTACCGCACACCGGGGAGCTGTTTTTT
TRBV6-6	many	NA	TRBJ2-7	CASGGGYEQYF	TGTGCCAGCGGAGGGGGCTACGAGCAGTACTTC
TRBV19	few	NA	TRBJ1-1	CASSIRQMDTEAFF	TGTGCCAGTAGTATTAGGCAGATGGACACTGAAGCTTTCTTT
TRBV27	many	NA	TRBJ1-4	CASSSQGFGKLFF	TGTGCCAGCAGTTCGCAGGGGTTCGGTAAACTGTTTTTT
TRBV10-3	many	NA	TRBJ2-3	CAISESGLLGTDTQYF	TGTGCCATCAGTGAGTCGGGACTCTTAGGCACAGATACGCAGTATTTT
TRBV6-2/TRBV6-3	many	NA	TRBJ1-5	CASSYGKNRASLSNQPQHF	TGTGCCAGCAGTTACGGAAAAAACAGAGCGAGCCTGAGCAATCAGCCCCAGCATTTT
TRBV6-6	NA	NA	TRBJ2-5	CASTLRSQETQYF	TGTGCCAGCACCCTCAGGAGTCAAGAGACCCAGTACTTC
TRBV19	few	NA	TRBJ1-5	CASTSSSGGNQPQHF	TGTGCCAGTACCTCAAGTTCGGGTGGCAATCAGCCCCAGCATTTT
TRBV12-2	many	NA	TRBJ1-1	CASRFTGGTEAFF	TGTGCAAGTCGCTTTACTGGGGGCACTGAAGCTTTCTTT
TRBV20-1	many	TRBD2	TRBJ2-7	CSANTPSGTPYEQYF	TGCAGTGCGAATACCCCTAGCGGGACACCCTACGAGCAGTACTTC
TRBV18	many	NA	TRBJ2-5	CASSPLPATGETQYF	TGTGCCAGCTCACCACTACCTGCGACAGGAGAGACCCAGTACTTC
TRBV7-9	many	TRBD1	TRBJ2-5	CASSLATGTGARDGQYF	TGTGCCAGCAGCTTAGCGACCGGGACAGGTGCCCGGGATGGCCAGTACTTC
TRBV27	many	TRBD1	TRBJ2-6	CASSLRWDRAISGANVLTF	TGTGCCAGCAGTTTAAGGTGGGACAGGGCCATCTCTGGGGCCAACGTCCTGACTTTC
TRBV3-1	many	NA	TRBJ1-1	CASSSSTEREAFF	TGTGCCAGCAGCTCCTCAACCGAGCGTGAAGCTTTCTTT
TRBV7-9	NA	TRBD2	TRBJ2-1	CASSPSLAGIPNEQFF	TGTGCCAGCAGCCCCTCGCTAGCGGGGATACCTAATGAGCAGTTCTTC
TRBV2	many	NA	TRBJ1-1	CASSPRGNTEAFF	TGTGCCAGCAGTCCCAGGGGGAACACTGAAGCTTTCTTT
TRBV4-3	many	NA	TRBJ1-6	CASSQDVGGSIGNSPLHF	TGCGCCAGCAGCCAAGATGTTGGGGGGTCGATAGGTAATTCACCCCTCCACTTT
TRBV27	few	NA	TRBJ1-4	CASSLSGVATNEKLFF	TGTGCCAGCAGTTTATCGGGGGTGGCAACTAATGAAAAACTGTTTTTT
TRBV29-1	few	NA	TRBJ2-5	CSVETVKRGETQYF	TGCAGCGTTGAGACAGTGAAAAGAGGAGAGACCCAGTACTTC
TRBV12-3/TRBV12-4	many	NA	TRBJ2-6	CASRESTGSGANVLTF	TGTGCCAGCAGGGAATCTACAGGGAGTGGGGCCAACGTCCTGACTTTC
TRBV6-2/TRBV6-3	medium-sized	NA	TRBJ2-1	CASSYSYLERTYNEQFF	TGTGCCAGCAGTTACTCTTACTTGGAGCGCACTTACAATGAGCAGTTCTTC
TRBV12-3/TRBV12-4	few	NA	TRBJ1-6	CASTVLPYNSPLHF	TGTGCCAGCACAGTATTACCCTATAATTCACCCCTCCACTTT
TRBV6-1	NA	TRBD2	TRBJ2-7	CASSEPAGGGSSYEQYF	TGTGCCAGCAGTGAACCGGCGGGTGGCGGGAGCTCCTACGAGCAGTACTTC
TRBV11-2	many	NA	TRBJ2-1	CASSLLPGEQFF	TGTGCCAGCAGCTTGTTACCCGGTGAGCAGTTCTTC
TRBV6-1	many	NA	TRBJ2-4	CASSTTNRAKNIQYF	TGTGCCAGCAGCACTACAAACCGAGCCAAAAACATTCAGTACTTC
TRBV5-4	many	NA	TRBJ2-6	CASSLEVPTSGANVLTF	TGTGCCAGCAGCTTGGAGGTGCCGACTTCTGGGGCCAACGTCCTGACTTTC
TRBV24-1	few	NA	TRBJ2-2	CATSEGPGVVNTGELFF	TGTGCCACCAGTGAGGGCCCTGGGGTCGTGAACACCGGGGAGCTGTTTTTT
TRBV29-1	few	NA	TRBJ2-5	CSGGGALIQETQYF	TGCAGCGGTGGGGGCGCCCTAATCCAAGAGACCCAGTACTTC
TRBV20-1	NA	TRBD1	TRBJ2-1	CSALPGQGRNEQFF	TGCAGTGCTCTACCGGGACAGGGGAGAAATGAGCAGTTCTTC
TRBV6-5	many	TRBD1	TRBJ1-1	CASSRGQAGTEAFF	TGTGCCAGCAGCCGTGGACAGGCGGGGACTGAAGCTTTCTTT
TRBV20-1	many	TRBD1	TRBJ1-2	CSTWVPGGNYGYTF	TGCAGTACATGGGTCCCAGGGGGGAACTATGGCTACACCTTC
TRBV20-1	many	NA	TRBJ2-1	CSAERMELRTQTYNEQFF	TGCAGTGCCGAGAGGATGGAGCTCCGAACTCAAACCTACAATGAGCAGTTCTTC
TRBV7-6	few	NA	TRBJ2-7	CASSSEDSGEQYF	TGTGCCAGCAGCTCCGAGGACAGCGGCGAGCAGTACTTC
TRBV7-9	many	TRBD2	TRBJ2-7	CATNSGSAYEQYF	TGTGCCACCAACAGCGGGAGCGCCTACGAGCAGTACTTC
TRBV11-2	many	NA	TRBJ2-7	CASSRDVSYEQYF	TGTGCCAGCAGCCGGGACGTCTCCTACGAGCAGTACTTC
TRBV6-6	many	NA	TRBJ2-7	CASSTGYHEQYF	TGTGCCAGCAGCACAGGGTACCACGAGCAGTACTTC
TRBV29-1	NA	NA	TRBJ2-5	CSPGTIGETQYF	TGCAGCCCCGGGACAATCGGGGAGACCCAGTACTTC